This TCR beta chain derives from a study of blood T cells in healthy people across ages. Each sample provided at least 5 micrograms of extracted total RNA. Study-wide findings and caveats: Across the age range, TCR beta diversity per million T cells fell in a roughly linear way. Diversity figures based on one million T cells were deemed too low. Donor CMV status was unknown, possibly confounding expanded clonotype changes.

Together with a sample-barcoded 5' primer, a J-beta primer mix was included in a second PCR lasting about 6 to 11 cycles. Using its own MiXCR run on the 5' RACE reads, TCRdb lists one record per CDR3 protein. This table holds fewer than 2 million distinct CDR3 sequences, roughly 43% found once. This clonotype occurred many times. The antigen is unknown. With V trimmed by 2 bases and J by 4 bases, 1 base remained unmatched. Germline CDR1 reads SGHTA; CDR2 reads FQGNSA. CDR3 length: 13 residues. The specimen sequenced was blood. The chain has TRBV7-2 and TRBJ2-5, with 7 bases matching TRBD1. The clonotype comes from a human donor in good health. In nucleotides, the CDR3 is TGTGCCAGCAGCTTACAGGGGGTAGAGACCCAGTACTTC. This sequence encodes CASSLQGVETQYF.